A single T cell receptor (beta chain) is shown here with its context. Its antigen is unidentified. This CDR3 has 14 residues. V lost 1 base to trimming and J lost 14 bases; unmatched junction nucleotides: 12. Germline-derived CDR1 and CDR2 are MDHEN and SYDVKM. Researchers ran the PCR with 60 Vbeta and 13 Jbeta primers. In the original processing: An analysis that came later counted 80 million or so unique TCR beta chains, roughly 11 million shared. TCRdb's copy holds only in-frame clones and misses some; the assay was immunoSEQ multiplex PCR. Clone size and the V and J calls come from that table; the DNA yielded D and trimming. The profile shows about 190,000 clones, over 70% of them singletons. The sample comes from a study of cytomegalovirus exposure and HLA in healthy donors. Study as a whole: HLA-typed donors were the source of approximately 80 million unique TCRs, which an early data release held.

The study, taken as a whole, reports: One variant, a missense change in DCLRE1C, was linked in a later analysis to TCR beta V- and J-gene trimming.

The chain has TRBV28 and TRBJ1-2; 8 bases are a match to TRBD1. This TCR derives from a young man in good health and CMV-seronegative. The sequencing input was PBMCs. CDR3 amino acids: CASSLLIQGGSGTF. CDR3 DNA sequence: TGTGCCAGCAGTTTATTGATACAGGGGGGCAGCGGGACCTTC.